The rows below give T cell receptor beta chains drawn from one sample of a study of T-cell reconstitution after alpha-beta-depleted transplantation in children. TCRdb re-analysed the PCR reads in MiXCR, keeping a single row per CDR3 protein. The table includes about 540,000 distinct CDR3 sequences, around 16% detected once. Source: PBMCs from the stem cell graft donor, taken from the stem cell graft. The receptors stem from a human donor who donated a stem cell graft to a child with acute lymphoblastic leukemia. Both conserved end residues are part of each CDR3. A D gene is named only where the DNA matches it firmly. Rows may omit the clone size; those that give it use once, few, many or a size class.

abundance	d_gene	len	v_gene	j_gene	CDR3aa	CDR3nt
few	NA	18	TRBV5-1	TRBJ1-5	CASSLGTEKGQFNQPQHF	TGCGCCAGCAGCTTGGGAACAGAAAAGGGCCAATTCAATCAGCCCCAGCATTTT
few	TRBD2	15	TRBV10-3	TRBJ2-3	CAISDKGLDTDTQYF	TGTGCCATCAGTGATAAAGGACTAGACACAGATACGCAGTATTTT
NA	TRBD1	15	TRBV6-1	TRBJ1-6	CASSRQGAGNSPLHF	TGTGCCAGCAGTAGACAGGGGGCGGGGAATTCACCCCTCCACTTT
few	TRBD1	13	TRBV2	TRBJ1-2	CASSADRVEGYTF	TGTGCCAGCAGTGCCGACAGGGTCGAGGGCTACACCTTC
few	NA	15	TRBV5-1	TRBJ2-2	CASSHGWSGVGELFF	TGCGCCAGCAGCCACGGATGGTCGGGGGTAGGGGAGCTGTTTTTT
NA	TRBD1	16	TRBV5-1	TRBJ2-7	CASSLVTGDSSYEQYF	TGCGCCAGCAGCTTGGTCACAGGGGACAGCTCCTACGAGCAGTACTTC
few	TRBD1	16	TRBV30	TRBJ2-1	CAWSTGQGTSYNEQFF	TGTGCCTGGAGTACGGGACAGGGGACCTCGTACAATGAGCAGTTCTTC
many	NA	14	TRBV20-1	TRBJ2-5	CSVRRTSWGETQYF	TGCAGTGTTCGCCGCACTAGCTGGGGAGAGACCCAGTACTTC
NA	NA	15	TRBV12-3/TRBV12-4	TRBJ2-6	CASLQGLPGANVLTF	TGTGCCAGCTTACAGGGTCTCCCTGGGGCCAACGTCCTGACTTTC
few	NA	16	TRBV6-1	TRBJ2-7	CASSEDAPGLRREQYF	TGTGCCAGCAGTGAAGATGCTCCGGGGCTCCGAAGGGAGCAGTACTTC
NA	NA	15	TRBV5-1	TRBJ2-7	CASSAYRGRGYEQYF	TGCGCCAGCAGTGCCTATCGGGGCAGGGGCTACGAGCAGTACTTC
few	TRBD2	17	TRBV19	TRBJ2-3	CASSPPLASGPTDTQYF	TGTGCCAGTAGCCCTCCCTTAGCTAGCGGACCCACAGATACGCAGTATTTT
few	TRBD1	13	TRBV7-2	TRBJ2-7	CASSRTGVYEQYF	TGTGCCAGCAGCCGGACAGGGGTCTACGAGCAGTACTTC
NA	NA	16	TRBV7-8	TRBJ1-1	CASTRFSGQLNTEAFF	TGTGCCAGCACCCGCTTTTCTGGACAGCTGAACACTGAAGCTTTCTTT
NA	NA	14	TRBV18	TRBJ2-7	CASSPGISSYEQYF	TGTGCCAGCTCACCGGGGATCAGCTCCTACGAGCAGTACTTC
many	NA	14	TRBV29-1	TRBJ2-6	CSVEKDSGANVLTF	TGCAGCGTTGAAAAGGACTCCGGGGCCAACGTCCTGACTTTC
NA	NA	15	TRBV7-9	TRBJ1-1	CASSLALGGSTEAFF	TGTGCCAGCAGCTTAGCGCTCGGTGGGTCCACTGAAGCTTTCTTT
few	NA	12	TRBV6-6	TRBJ1-4	CASSYAGEKLFF	TGTGCCAGCAGTTACGCGGGGGAAAAACTGTTTTTT
few	NA	14	TRBV3-1	TRBJ2-7	CASSQEPGRNEQYF	TGTGCCAGCAGCCAAGAGCCAGGGAGGAACGAGCAGTACTTC
many	NA	12	TRBV15	TRBJ2-1	CATSTSGNEQFF	TGTGCCACCAGCACCTCAGGGAATGAGCAGTTCTTC
NA	NA	12	TRBV24-1	TRBJ2-7	CATSADTYEQYF	TGTGCCACCAGTGCAGACACCTACGAGCAGTACTTC
many	TRBD1	13	TRBV30	TRBJ2-7	CAWSSSGGNEQYF	TGTGCCTGGAGTTCCTCAGGGGGCAACGAGCAGTACTTC
few	TRBD1	14	TRBV20-1	TRBJ1-2	CSATPGGRGYGYTF	TGCAGTGCCACCCCAGGGGGCAGAGGCTATGGCTACACCTTC
NA	TRBD2	17	TRBV5-1	TRBJ2-2	CASSLEPRGGNTGELFF	TGCGCCAGCAGCTTGGAGCCTCGGGGGGGGAACACCGGGGAGCTGTTTTTT
many	NA	14	TRBV12-3/TRBV12-4	TRBJ2-5	CASSPGDSQETQYF	TGTGCCAGCAGTCCCGGGGACTCACAAGAGACCCAGTACTTC
NA	TRBD1	13	TRBV10-1	TRBJ2-7	CASSLDRGGEQYF	TGCGCCAGCAGTCTGGACAGGGGCGGGGAGCAGTACTTC